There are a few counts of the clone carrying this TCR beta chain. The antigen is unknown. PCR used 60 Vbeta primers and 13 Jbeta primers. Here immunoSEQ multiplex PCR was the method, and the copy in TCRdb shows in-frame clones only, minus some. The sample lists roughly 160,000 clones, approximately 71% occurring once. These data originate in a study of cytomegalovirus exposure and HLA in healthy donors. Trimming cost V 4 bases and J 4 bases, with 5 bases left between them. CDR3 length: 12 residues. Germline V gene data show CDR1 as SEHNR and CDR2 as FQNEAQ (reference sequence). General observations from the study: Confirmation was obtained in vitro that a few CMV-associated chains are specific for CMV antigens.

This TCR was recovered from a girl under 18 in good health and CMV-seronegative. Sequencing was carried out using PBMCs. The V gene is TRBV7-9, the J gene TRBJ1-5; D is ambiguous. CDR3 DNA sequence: TGTGCCAGCAGCTCCCCAAATCAGCCCCAGCATTTT. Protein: CASSSPNQPQHF.